A selection of T cell receptor beta chains follows, all from one sample in a study of early T cells in non-severe SARS-CoV-2 infection. TCRdb reanalysed the 5' RACE reads using MiXCR and keeps one entry per CDR3 protein. Here the sample spans some 60,000 distinct CDR3 sequences, roughly 13% being singletons. This material consisted of whole blood, taken at baseline. Receptor source: an adult who was a healthcare worker with PCR-confirmed SARS-CoV-2 infection or an uninfected control (not recorded which). Both conserved end residues are part of each CDR3. D genes are given only for firm matches. Size tells how often a clone was seen (once, few, many) or the class of an expanded clone, and some rows leave it out.

>TRBV12-3/TRBV12-4|.|few|TRBJ1-3
CASSHRTVKRNTIYF
TGTGCCAGCAGCCACCGGACAGTTAAAAGAAACACCATATATTTT
>TRBV30|.|.|TRBJ2-5
CACSPGEEGETQYF
TGTGCCTGCTCCCCGGGTGAGGAGGGAGAGACCCAGTACTTC
>TRBV20-1|.|.|TRBJ2-3
CSARVKDTQYF
TGCAGTGCCAGAGTCAAAGATACGCAGTATTTT
>TRBV7-9|.|few|TRBJ1-1
CASSLGTGMNTEAFF
TGTGCCAGCAGCTTAGGTACAGGGATGAACACTGAAGCTTTCTTT
>TRBV6-1|TRBD2|.|TRBJ2-7
CASSEVPGGLWDEQYF
TGTGCCAGCAGTGAAGTACCGGGAGGGCTTTGGGACGAGCAGTACTTC
>TRBV4-2|.|few|TRBJ2-5
CASSQEQGVQETQYF
TGTGCCAGCAGCCAAGAGCAGGGAGTTCAAGAGACCCAGTACTTC
>TRBV28|.|few|TRBJ1-2
CASSQPGLRLYGYTF
TGTGCCAGCAGTCAGCCGGGACTGCGTCTGTATGGCTACACCTTC
>TRBV4-3|TRBD2|.|TRBJ2-7
CASSQDAGSGRARYF
TGCGCCAGCAGCCAAGATGCGGGTAGCGGGAGGGCCAGGTACTTC
>TRBV3-1|TRBD2|few|TRBJ2-5
CASSHPSLAGGQETQYF
TGTGCCAGCAGCCACCCCTCACTAGCGGGAGGTCAAGAGACCCAGTACTTC
>TRBV4-3|TRBD1|few|TRBJ1-1
CASSRGTGGNTEAFF
TGCGCCAGCAGCCGAGGGACAGGGGGAAACACTGAAGCTTTCTTT
>TRBV6-2/TRBV6-3|TRBD1|many|TRBJ1-1
CASSYKGADTEAFF
TGTGCCAGCAGTTACAAGGGGGCTGACACTGAAGCTTTCTTT
>TRBV10-2|.|many|TRBJ1-1
CASSEGRLRTEAFF
TGCGCCAGCAGTGAGGGCAGGTTGAGGACTGAAGCTTTCTTT
>TRBV27|TRBD1|.|TRBJ1-4
CASSLSWTGVGKLFF
TGTGCCAGCAGTTTATCGTGGACAGGGGTGGGAAAACTGTTTTTT
>TRBV7-9|TRBD1|.|TRBJ2-7
CASSQQGYEQYF
TGTGCCAGCAGCCAACAGGGGTACGAGCAGTACTTC
>TRBV19|.|few|TRBJ2-1
CASRPTGGGEQFF
TGTGCCAGTAGGCCCACCGGAGGGGGTGAGCAGTTCTTC
>TRBV15|.|.|TRBJ2-7
CATSRDLSGSEQYF
TGTGCCACCAGCAGAGATCTATCAGGGTCCGAGCAGTACTTC
>TRBV6-5|TRBD1|.|TRBJ1-2
CASGDRVPRTF
TGTGCCAGCGGAGACAGGGTTCCTAGGACCTTC
>TRBV21-1|.|.|TRBJ2-4
CASSKGGTGVTLAKNIQYF
TGTGCCAGCAGCAAAGGAGGGACAGGGGTCACTTTAGCCAAAAACATTCAGTACTTC
>TRBV28|.|once|TRBJ2-7
CASSLTAENYEQYF
TGTGCCAGCAGTTTGACAGCTGAAAACTACGAGCAGTACTTC
>TRBV6-2/TRBV6-3|TRBD2|many|TRBJ2-1
CASSTDSGRAAGDRFF
TGTGCCAGCAGCACGGATAGCGGGAGGGCCGCGGGAGATCGGTTCTTC
>TRBV7-2|TRBD1|many|TRBJ2-1
CASSLAQAGGGEQFF
TGTGCCAGCAGCTTAGCGCAGGCAGGGGGCGGTGAGCAGTTCTTC
>TRBV28|.|few|TRBJ2-4
CASREDAAKNIQYF
TGTGCCAGCAGGGAGGATGCAGCCAAAAACATTCAGTACTTC
>TRBV6-4|.|many|TRBJ2-3
CASSEGATDTQYF
TGTGCCAGCAGTGAGGGGGCCACAGATACGCAGTATTTT
>TRBV25-1|.|.|TRBJ1-1
CASSRLGDTEAFF
TGTGCCAGCAGTCGGCTGGGGGACACTGAAGCTTTCTTT
>TRBV21-1|.|.|TRBJ2-1
CASSIPIPQDNEQFF
TGTGCCAGCAGCATACCTATCCCACAGGACAATGAGCAGTTCTTC
>TRBV12-3/TRBV12-4|.|many|TRBJ1-2
CASSLINNYGYTF
TGTGCCAGCAGTCTCATCAATAACTATGGCTACACCTTC
>TRBV7-8|TRBD1|.|TRBJ1-5
CASSSSGGGQPQHF
TGTGCCAGCAGCTCTTCAGGGGGCGGACAGCCCCAGCATTTT
>TRBV7-9|TRBD2|.|TRBJ2-3
CASSPWTSGRASDTQYF
TGTGCCAGCAGCCCTTGGACTAGCGGGAGGGCCTCAGATACGCAGTATTTT
>TRBV11-2|.|few|TRBJ2-5
CASSLEYGRETQYF
TGTGCCAGCAGCTTAGAATACGGGCGGGAGACCCAGTACTTC
>TRBV18|TRBD1|many|TRBJ1-1
CASHEQGGNTEAFF
TGTGCCAGTCACGAGCAGGGGGGGAACACTGAAGCTTTCTTT
>TRBV19|TRBD2|.|TRBJ2-1
CASSSGGTYNEQFF
TGTGCCAGTAGTAGCGGGGGGACCTACAATGAGCAGTTCTTC
>TRBV14|TRBD1|many|TRBJ1-6
CASSGRGLSPLHF
TGTGCCAGCAGTGGCAGGGGGCTTTCACCCCTCCACTTT
>TRBV29-1|.|many|TRBJ1-1
CSGSSFANTEAFF
TGCAGCGGTTCCTCCTTCGCGAACACTGAAGCTTTCTTT
>TRBV11-2|.|few|TRBJ2-6
CASNSGSGANVLTF
TGTGCCAGCAATTCGGGCTCTGGGGCCAACGTCCTGACTTTC
>TRBV20-1|.|few|TRBJ2-7
CSARSGRLYEQYF
TGCAGTGCTAGATCAGGACGGCTCTACGAGCAGTACTTC
>TRBV12-5|.|many|TRBJ2-7
CASGLAGAYEQYF
TGTGCTAGTGGCCTAGCCGGGGCCTACGAGCAGTACTTC
>TRBV7-6|.|.|TRBJ2-7
CASSLAGGAPYEQYF
TGTGCCAGCAGCTTAGCTGGTGGTGCTCCCTACGAGCAGTACTTC
>TRBV7-2|TRBD1|few|TRBJ1-4
CASSPRTGKNEKLFF
TGTGCCAGCAGCCCCCGGACAGGGAAAAATGAAAAACTGTTTTTT
>TRBV12-3/TRBV12-4|TRBD1|.|TRBJ2-7
CASRPGQGAWEQYF
TGTGCCAGCAGGCCCGGACAGGGGGCTTGGGAGCAGTACTTC
>TRBV11-2|.|few|TRBJ1-4
CASSSPRSGGEKLFF
TGTGCCAGCAGCTCGCCTCGGTCGGGGGGTGAAAAACTGTTTTTT
>TRBV7-9|TRBD2|.|TRBJ2-1
CANSAGVPDEQFF
TGTGCCAATTCGGCGGGAGTGCCGGATGAGCAGTTCTTC
>TRBV12-3/TRBV12-4|TRBD1|.|TRBJ2-3
CASTSGGGDDTQYF
TGTGCCAGCACCTCAGGGGGCGGAGATGATACGCAGTATTTT
>TRBV12-3/TRBV12-4|.|.|TRBJ2-7
CASSPPEGGDYEQYF
TGTGCCAGCAGTCCCCCTGAAGGGGGGGACTACGAGCAGTACTTC
>TRBV4-2|.|few|TRBJ2-7
CASSQDGAGGPNEQYF
TGTGCCAGCAGCCAAGACGGAGCCGGGGGGCCCAACGAGCAGTACTTC
>TRBV28|.|many|TRBJ2-5
CASSPPGLRGDIETQYF
TGTGCCAGCAGTCCACCGGGGTTGAGGGGGGATATTGAGACCCAGTACTTC
>TRBV10-1|TRBD2|few|TRBJ2-3
CASSDSRGSADTQYF
TGCGCCAGCAGTGATAGTCGCGGGAGTGCAGATACGCAGTATTTT
>TRBV19|.|.|TRBJ2-1
CASSPDPGPAGEQFF
TGTGCCAGTAGCCCGGACCCAGGCCCAGCCGGTGAGCAGTTCTTC
>TRBV7-2|.|many|TRBJ1-4
CASSTGTANEKLFF
TGTGCCAGCAGCACCGGGACGGCTAATGAAAAACTGTTTTTT